Shown below are 26 T cell receptor beta chains from a single sample sequenced in a study of cytomegalovirus exposure and HLA in healthy donors. The PCR used 60 Vbeta and 13 Jbeta primers. Clones were read by immunoSEQ multiplex PCR, and TCRdb kept only the in-frame ones, dropping some. Here the sample spans approximately 150,000 clones, about 83% being singletons. Sequencing used PBMCs. All receptors derive from a girl between 5 and 17 years old in good health and CMV-seropositive.

This chain links TRBV5-1 with TRBJ2-1; 10 bases map to TRBD2. This CDR3 is built from 15 residues. The V gene end was trimmed by 5 bases and the J gene end by 4 bases; junction bases not matched to a gene: 6. CDR1 is SGHRS and CDR2 is YFSETQ in the germline V gene. Here the CDR3 reads CASRPTSGEYNEQFF. The CDR3 DNA follows: TGCGCCAGCAGGCCAACTAGCGGGGAATACAATGAGCAGTTCTTC. Complete variable domain (other parts from reference TRBV5-1 and TRBJ2-1): KAGVTQTPRYLIKTRGQQVTLSCSPISGHRSVSWYQQTPGQGLQFLFEYFSETQRNKGNFPGRFSGRQFSNSRSEMNVSTLELGDSALYLCASRPTSGEYNEQFFGPGTRLTVL.

This rearrangement joins TRBV5-6 to TRBJ2-7, with TRBD1 matching over 8 bases. With 0 bases clipped from V and 4 bases from J, the junction kept 9 bases outside the gene matches. Germline CDR1 SGHDT, CDR2 YYEEEE. This CDR3 is built from 16 residues. The CDR3, as DNA: TGTGCCAGCAGCTTGGGGAGAGGGACAGGACGATACGAGCAGTACTTC. Residues: CASSLGRGTGRYEQYF.

The CDR3 region has the DNA TGCGCCAGCAGCCGATTTGACAGGAGCTCCTATAATTCACCCCTCCACTTT. It specifies CASSRFDRSSYNSPLHF. The V and J genes are TRBV5-1 and TRBJ1-6; D is perhaps TRBD1 (6 bases). Germline V CDR1 and CDR2: SGHRS, YFSETQ. This CDR3 has 17 amino acids. V lost 4 bases, J lost 0 bases, and 14 bases lay in between.

This sequence joins TRBV28 and TRBJ1-6, with D possibly matching TRBD1 (5 bases). CDR1 MDHEN and CDR2 SYDVKM come from the germline V gene. V lost 2 bases, J lost 10 bases, and 15 bases lay in between. The CDR3 has 15 residues. Here the CDR3 reads CASSLLRQGGSPLHF. In DNA, the CDR3 is TGTGCCAGCAGTTTACTGCGGCAGGGTGGATCACCCCTCCACTTT.

The rearrangement uses TRBV2 and TRBJ2-3, with D possibly TRBD2 on 7 matching bases. The germline gives CDR1 SNHLY, CDR2 FYNNEI. Trimming took 2 bases from V and 4 from J, leaving 19 bases between them. This CDR3 spans 17 amino acids. CDR3 sequence reads: CASSEPLGEGGADTQYF. DNA for the CDR3: TGTGCCAGCAGTGAACCTCTAGGGGAGGGGGGCGCAGATACGCAGTATTTT.

The rearrangement links TRBV2 to TRBJ1-4; D ambiguous. The V gene lost 3 bases and the J gene lost 16 bases, with 24 bases spanning the gap. This CDR3 is 15 amino acids long. The germline V gene encodes CDR1 SNHLY and CDR2 FYNNEI. DNA for the CDR3: TGTGCCAGCAGTGATGAGGGTTTTGGCTCTGGGCGGCGGTTTTTT. Amino acids: CASSDEGFGSGRRFF.

The chain links TRBV6-4 to TRBJ1-3; no firm D call. Germline V lookup: CDR1 MRHNA, CDR2 SNTAGT. Trimming stripped 4 bases from V and 5 bases from J, with 9 bases between. This CDR3 has 13 residues. CDR3 DNA: TGTGCCAGCAGTGCCGATACAAGAAACACCATATATTTT. Protein sequence: CASSADTRNTIYF.

This clone was detected a few times. The CDR3 spells CASSYERGGRETQYF. The CDR3 coding sequence is TGTGCCAGCAGTTACGAGCGGGGGGGCCGGGAGACCCAGTACTTC. The V call is TRBV6-6, the J call TRBJ2-5; 10 bases map to TRBD2. V lost 2 bases to trimming and J lost 5 bases; unmatched junction nucleotides: 5. Germline assignment: CDR1 MNHNY and CDR2 SVGAGI (reference sequence). The CDR3 has 15 amino acids.

Only one count was recorded for this clone. The rearrangement uses TRBV9 and TRBJ1-5; tentatively, D is TRBD1 (6 bases). V was cut by 0 bases and J by 7 bases, with 8 bases left in between. This CDR3 region has 13 residues. CDR1 SGDLS and CDR2 YYNGEE come from the germline V gene. The CDR3 nucleotides read TGTGCCAGCAGCGTAGCTGGGGGCCAGCCCCAGCATTTT. It translates to CASSVAGGQPQHF.

V gene TRBV2 combines with J gene TRBJ1-6; D call uncertain. The germline V and J ends were trimmed by 8 bases and 7 bases, with 12 bases remaining between them. Per the germline V gene, CDR1 is SNHLY and CDR2 is FYNNEI. CDR3 length equals 13 residues. The CDR3 DNA is TGTGCCAGCCCGAAGCAGGCCAATTCACCCCTCCACTTT. It encodes CASPKQANSPLHF. Full variable domain (remainder filled in from reference TRBV2 and TRBJ1-6): EPEVTQTPSHQVTQMGQEVILRCVPISNHLYFYWYRQILGQKVEFLVSFYNNEISEKSEIFDDQFSVERPDGSNFTLKIRSTKLEDSAMYFCASPKQANSPLHFGNGTRLTVT.

The genes are TRBV25-1 and TRBJ2-7; D unclear. The V gene's germline CDR1 is MGHDK and CDR2 SYGVNS. V dropped 5 bases and J dropped 0 bases, with 11 bases sitting between them. This CDR3 has 14 amino acids. CDR3 nucleotide sequence: TGTGCCAGCAGTATCCCCGGAGTCTCCTACGAGCAGTACTTC. This encodes CASSIPGVSYEQYF.

The rearrangement joins TRBV6-6 to TRBJ2-1; unclear D gene. Germline CDR1 MNHNY, CDR2 SVGAGI (reference sequence). The CDR3 has 13 amino acids. In DNA, the CDR3 is TGTGGGCTAAGCGATGCGCCATACAATGAGCAGTTCTTC. Translating gives CGLSDAPYNEQFF.

V is TRBV5-1 and J is TRBJ1-2; D gene unclear. The germline CDR1 and CDR2 sequences are SGHRS and YFSETQ. The CDR3 totals 15 residues. The V end was cut by 0 bases, the J end by 3 bases, with 12 bases between. The CDR3 DNA follows: TGCGCCAGCAGCTTGGGAGGGAGCTTCGACTATGGCTACACCTTC. It yields the protein CASSLGGSFDYGYTF.

This clone was detected a few times. The chain recombines TRBV30 with TRBJ2-3; TRBD2 aligns across 10 bases. Germline V gene lookup returns CDR1 GTSNPN and CDR2 SVGIG (reference sequence). The CDR3 length is 17 residues. The V gene end was trimmed by 3 bases and the J gene end by 0 bases; junction bases not matched to a gene: 9. The CDR3 loop reads CAWRGAGGVTSTDTQYF. The CDR3 DNA reads TGTGCCTGGAGGGGAGCGGGGGGGGTTACTAGCACAGATACGCAGTATTTT. The full variable domain, rest sourced from reference TRBV30 and TRBJ2-3, is SQTIHQWPATLVQPVGSPLSLECTVEGTSNPNLYWYRQAAGRGLQLLFYSVGIGQISSEVPQNLSASRPQDRQFILSSKKLLLSDSGFYLCAWRGAGGVTSTDTQYFGPGTRLTVL.

V gene TRBV9 combines with J gene TRBJ1-5, with D possibly matching TRBD1 (6 bases). Trimming pared 4 bases from V and 6 bases from J, leaving 14 bases between. This CDR3 has 14 residues. Germline CDR1 is SGDLS and CDR2 is YYNGEE. The CDR3: CASSQTGQTQPQHF. CDR3 DNA: TGTGCCAGCAGCCAAACAGGGCAGACTCAGCCCCAGCATTTT.

There are a few counts of this clone. The rearrangement uses TRBV5-4 and TRBJ2-7, with D possibly being TRBD1 (6 bases). The CDR3 runs to 14 residues. Germline loops: CDR1 SGHNT, CDR2 YYREEE (reference sequence). V was shortened by 3 bases and J by 3 bases, with 13 bases between the two germline ends. CDR3 region: CASSYRDTDYEQYF. The CDR3 DNA reads as TGTGCCAGCAGCTACCGGGACACCGACTACGAGCAGTACTTC.

V usage is TRBV7-8 and J usage is TRBJ1-2, with 8 positions matching TRBD1. V was pared by 2 bases and J by 8 bases, with 4 bases of the junction left unmatched. Germline V gene data show CDR1 as SGHVS and CDR2 as FQNEAQ. The CDR3 runs to 13 residues. The CDR3 region is CASSLKTGDGYTF. The CDR3 DNA reads as TGTGCCAGCAGCTTAAAGACAGGGGACGGCTACACCTTC.

The chain couples TRBV7-9 to TRBJ1-1; D not certain. CDR3 length: 13 residues. V lost 3 bases and J lost 10, with 15 bases in between. CDR1 SEHNR and CDR2 FQNEAQ come from the germline V gene (reference sequence). The CDR3 coding sequence is TGTGCCAGCAGCTTGGGAGGCGTAAGTGGAGCTTTCTTT. This sequence encodes CASSLGGVSGAFF.

The chain uses TRBV5-4 and TRBJ2-5, with 10 nucleotides matching TRBD2. After removal of 3 bases from V and 4 bases from J, the junction contained 15 bases not matched to a gene. The germline CDR1 and CDR2 sequences are SGHNT and YYREEE (reference sequence). CDR3 length equals 18 residues. The CDR3 bases are TGTGCCAGCAGCTCCCTAGGAGCGGGGGGGCACCTCCTAGAGACCCAGTACTTC. Its translation is CASSSLGAGGHLLETQYF.

This clone was seen more than once but under ten times. This sequence joins TRBV19 and TRBJ2-2; weak D call: TRBD2 (6 bases). The CDR3 contains 13 residues. In germline, CDR1 is LNHDA, CDR2 SQIVND (reference sequence). Trimming left V 7 bases short and J 6 bases short, with 12 bases between. The CDR3 DNA is TGTGCCAGTATGGGGGGAACCCCCGGGGAGCTGTTTTTT. This translates into CASMGGTPGELFF.

The chain's CDR3 is CASSLTSGDYEQYF. The CDR3 nucleotides read TGCGCCAGCAGCCTGACTAGCGGGGATTACGAGCAGTACTTC. V is TRBV5-1 and J is TRBJ2-7; TRBD2 matches at 11 bases. CDR1 SGHRS and CDR2 YFSETQ come from the germline V gene. The CDR3 loop spans 14 amino acids. J was trimmed by 4 bases and V by 4 bases; bases with no gene match: 4. Looking up the rest from reference TRBV5-1 and TRBJ2-7 gives the full variable domain: KAGVTQTPRYLIKTRGQQVTLSCSPISGHRSVSWYQQTPGQGLQFLFEYFSETQRNKGNFPGRFSGRQFSNSRSEMNVSTLELGDSALYLCASSLTSGDYEQYFGPGTRLTVT.

The J gene is TRBJ2-7, the V gene TRBV27; 9 bases are shared with TRBD1. The V gene's germline CDR1 is MNHEY and CDR2 SMNVEV (reference sequence). CDR3 length: 18 residues. The V and J ends lost 2 bases and 3 bases, in that order; junction bases with no gene match: 14. The CDR3 protein is CASSLQSRGQGRFYEQYF. The CDR3 nucleotides are TGTGCCAGCAGTTTACAGAGCCGGGGACAGGGAAGATTCTACGAGCAGTACTTC.

This clone was counted between two and nine times. The V and J genes are TRBV7-2 and TRBJ2-2; 9 nucleotides match TRBD2. Germline trimming cut 4 bases from V and 0 bases from J; bases unmatched to any gene: 0. Germline V lookup: CDR1 SGHTA, CDR2 FQGNSA. This CDR3 has 15 residues. The CDR3 spells CASSSSGANTGELFF. The CDR3 nucleotides are TGTGCCAGCAGCTCTAGCGGGGCGAACACCGGGGAGCTGTTTTTT.

This chain connects TRBV5-1 to TRBJ1-6; possible D gene TRBD1, 6 bases. Germline V gives CDR1 SGHRS, CDR2 YFSETQ. The V gene lost 4 bases and the J gene lost 8 bases, with 19 bases spanning the gap. This CDR3 spans 16 amino acids. The CDR3 protein is CASSADLYREYSPLHF. CDR3 bases: TGCGCCAGCAGCGCGGACCTTTACAGGGAGTATTCACCCCTCCACTTT. Supplemented by reference TRBV5-1 and TRBJ1-6, the full variable domain reads KAGVTQTPRYLIKTRGQQVTLSCSPISGHRSVSWYQQTPGQGLQFLFEYFSETQRNKGNFPGRFSGRQFSNSRSEMNVSTLELGDSALYLCASSADLYREYSPLHFGNGTRLTVT.

The genes are TRBV5-1 and TRBJ2-1; 7 nucleotides align to TRBD2. The CDR3 is 15 amino acids. CDR1 and CDR2 from the germline V gene are SGHRS and YFSETQ. After removal of 4 bases from V and 3 bases from J, the junction contained 7 bases not matched to a gene. DNA for the CDR3: TGCGCCAGCAGCCCGGCAGCGGGGATCTACAATGAGCAGTTCTTC. Translation gives CASSPAAGIYNEQFF.

This chain joins TRBV2 and TRBJ2-3; 7 nucleotides line up with TRBD2. The V gene end was trimmed by 3 bases and the J gene end by 6 bases; junction bases not matched to a gene: 6. Germline CDR1 SNHLY, CDR2 FYNNEI. The CDR3 contains 14 residues. CDR3 coding DNA: TGTGCCAGCAGTGAGATGAGGGGAGGGGATACGCAGTATTTT. Amino acid sequence: CASSEMRGGDTQYF.